Below are 4 T cell receptor beta chains sequenced from a single sample in a study of blood T cell repertoires in COVID-19. TCRdb keeps only in-frame clones here, not all; method: immunoSEQ multiplex PCR. The repertoire holds about 340,000 clones, with approximately 86% as singletons. The sample comprised PBMCs or T cells enriched from blood (not recorded which). Receptors originate from a woman aged 40 to 55 with acute COVID-19.

This clone has just one count. This chain uses TRBV19 with TRBJ1-1, with D unclear. V was cut by 5 bases and J by 3 bases, with 10 bases left in between. The CDR3 loop spans 13 amino acids. Germline V CDR1 and CDR2: LNHDA, SQIVND (reference sequence). CDR3 bases: TGTGCCAGTAGTTTCTCAGAGGACACTGAAGCTTTCTTT. It translates to CASSFSEDTEAFF.

This chain joins TRBV9 and TRBJ2-3; no firm D call. From germline, CDR1 is SGDLS and CDR2 YYNGEE. CDR3 size: 15 residues. V was pared by 3 bases and J by 0 bases, with 11 bases between. In nucleotides, the CDR3 is TGTGCCAGCAGCGCCGGCGGATCTAGCACAGATACGCAGTATTTT. Protein product: CASSAGGSSTDTQYF.

This rearrangement joins TRBV5-4 to TRBJ1-1; D call uncertain. The germline CDR1 and CDR2 sequences are SGHNT and YYREEE (reference sequence). Trimming took 2 bases from V and 1 from J, leaving 6 bases between them. The CDR3 spans 13 residues. This CDR3 is CASSFGENTEAFF. The CDR3 coding sequence is TGTGCCAGCAGCTTCGGAGAGAACACTGAAGCTTTCTTT.

The chain links TRBV2 to TRBJ2-3; TRBD1 matches at 7 bases. Germline V gene sequence: CDR1 SNHLY, CDR2 FYNNEI. Trimming at V came to 1 base and at J to 2 bases, leaving 9 bases not matched to a gene. This CDR3 is 17 amino acids long. The CDR3 is CASSEVLPGQPTDTQYF. The CDR3 bases are TGTGCCAGCAGTGAAGTGCTACCGGGACAGCCCACAGATACGCAGTATTTT.